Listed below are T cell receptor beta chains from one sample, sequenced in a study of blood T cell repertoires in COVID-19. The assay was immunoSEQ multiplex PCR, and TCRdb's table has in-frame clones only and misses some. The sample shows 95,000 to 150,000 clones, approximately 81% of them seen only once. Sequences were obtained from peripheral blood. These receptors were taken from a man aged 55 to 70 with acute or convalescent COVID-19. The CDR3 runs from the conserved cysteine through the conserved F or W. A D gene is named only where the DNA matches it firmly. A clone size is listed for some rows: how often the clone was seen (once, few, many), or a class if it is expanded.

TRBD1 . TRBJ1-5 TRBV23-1 CASSQEQPGQGKQPQHF TGCGCCAGCAGTCAAGAGCAACCGGGACAGGGGAAACAGCCCCAGCATTTT
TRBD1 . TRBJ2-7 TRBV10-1 CASSGVSPGTGNSYEQYF TGCGCCAGCAGTGGTGTGTCCCCCGGGACAGGGAACTCCTACGAGCAGTACTTC
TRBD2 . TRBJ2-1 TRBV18 CASSPPSGGWSEQFF TGTGCCAGCTCACCACCTAGCGGGGGGTGGAGCGAGCAGTTCTTC
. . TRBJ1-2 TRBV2 CASSIQGFYGYTF TGTGCCAGCAGTATACAGGGTTTCTATGGCTACACCTTC
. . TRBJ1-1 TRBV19 CASRFGEGVTEAFF TGTGCCAGTAGATTTGGGGAGGGGGTCACTGAAGCTTTCTTT
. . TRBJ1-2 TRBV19 CASREDSTYGYTF TGTGCCAGTAGAGAGGACAGTACCTATGGCTACACCTTC
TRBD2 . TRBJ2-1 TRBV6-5 CASSLGTSGSNEQFF TGTGCCAGCAGTCTTGGGACTAGCGGGAGCAATGAGCAGTTCTTC
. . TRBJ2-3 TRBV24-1 CATSPWERSTDTQYF TGTGCCACCAGTCCCTGGGAGCGCAGCACAGATACGCAGTATTTT
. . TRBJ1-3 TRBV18 CASSPYLSDGSSGNTIYF TGTGCCAGCTCGCCGTACCTTTCAGACGGGAGCTCTGGAAACACCATATATTTT
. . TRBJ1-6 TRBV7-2 CASSQYNSPLHF TGTGCCAGCAGCCAGTATAATTCACCCCTCCACTTT
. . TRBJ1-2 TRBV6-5 CASRPREVGYGYTF TGTGCCAGCAGGCCGAGGGAAGTAGGGTATGGCTACACCTTC
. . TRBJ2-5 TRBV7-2 CASSQDTLPQETQYF TGTGCCAGCAGCCAAGACACTTTACCCCAAGAGACCCAGTACTTC
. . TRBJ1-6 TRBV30 CAWGTGLALHF TGTGCCTGGGGCACAGGGCTGGCCCTCCACTTT
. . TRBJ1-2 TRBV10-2 CASSGGRGAYGYTF TGCGCCAGCAGTGGAGGCAGGGGAGCTTACGGCTACACCTTC
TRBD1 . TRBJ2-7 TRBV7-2 CASSQDRGLIYEQYF TGTGCCAGCAGTCAAGACAGGGGGCTTATCTACGAGCAGTACTTC
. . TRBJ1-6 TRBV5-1 CASSPAEGPRNSPLHF TGCGCCAGCAGCCCCGCGGAGGGGCCCCGAAATTCACCCCTCCACTTT
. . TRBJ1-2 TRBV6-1 CASSDGAGVRGYTF TGTGCCAGCAGTGACGGTGCAGGGGTAAGGGGCTACACCTTC
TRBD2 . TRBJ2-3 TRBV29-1 CSVEDLVRDGGIAGGRWYF TGCAGCGTTGAAGATTTAGTCAGGGACGGTGGGATAGCGGGGGGCCGGTGGTATTTT
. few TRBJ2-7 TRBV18 CASSLGGSSYEQYF TGTGCCAGCTCGCTTGGGGGGTCAAGCTACGAGCAGTACTTC
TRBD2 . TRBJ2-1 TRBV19 CASSPTSGGSYNEQFF TGTGCCAGTAGCCCGACTAGCGGAGGCTCCTACAATGAGCAGTTCTTC
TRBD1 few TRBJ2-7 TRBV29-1 CSVEGGQGMYEQYF TGCAGCGTTGAAGGGGGACAGGGGATGTACGAGCAGTACTTC
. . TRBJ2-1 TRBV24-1 CATSEGGRNEQFF TGTGCCACCAGTGAGGGGGGGCGCAATGAGCAGTTCTTC
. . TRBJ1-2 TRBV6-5 CASSYSRGTPLYTF TGTGCCAGCAGTTACTCGAGAGGGACACCATTATACACCTTC
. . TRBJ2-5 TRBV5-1 CASSLTESAQYF TGCGCCAGCAGCTTGACTGAGAGCGCCCAGTACTTC
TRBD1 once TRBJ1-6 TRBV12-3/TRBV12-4 CASRNRGYSPLHF TGTGCCAGCAGGAACAGGGGTTATTCACCCCTCCACTTT
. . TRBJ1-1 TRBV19 CASSISGGKVNTEAFF TGTGCCAGTAGTATTTCGGGAGGGAAAGTGAACACTGAAGCTTTCTTT
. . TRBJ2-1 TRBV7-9 CASTPEAAPSSNEQFF TGTGCCAGCACTCCAGAGGCGGCCCCCTCTTCCAATGAGCAGTTCTTC
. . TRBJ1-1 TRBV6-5 CASSYSIAQSEAFF TGTGCCAGCAGTTACTCGATAGCCCAGAGTGAAGCTTTCTTT
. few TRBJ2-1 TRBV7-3 CASSPTGLSSYNEQFF TGTGCCAGCAGCCCGACCGGACTCAGCTCCTACAATGAGCAGTTCTTC
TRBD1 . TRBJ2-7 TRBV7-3 CASSSDRGYEQYF TGTGCCAGCAGCTCCGACAGGGGCTACGAGCAGTACTTC
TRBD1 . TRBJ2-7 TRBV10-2 CASSEADRGRGHEQYF TGCGCCAGCAGTGAGGCAGACAGGGGTCGTGGACACGAGCAGTACTTC
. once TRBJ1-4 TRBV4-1 CASSQTGTPNEKLFF TGCGCCAGCAGCCAGACCGGGACACCTAATGAAAAACTGTTTTTT
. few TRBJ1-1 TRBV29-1 CSVQQGANTEAFF TGCAGCGTCCAACAGGGAGCCAACACTGAAGCTTTCTTT
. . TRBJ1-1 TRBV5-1 CASSLAQVPGAEAFF TGCGCCAGCAGCTTGGCCCAAGTCCCCGGAGCTGAAGCTTTCTTT
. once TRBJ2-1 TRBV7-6 CASSSKLALGEQFF TGTGCCAGCAGCTCCAAACTAGCTTTAGGTGAGCAGTTCTTC
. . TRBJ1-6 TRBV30 CAWSRSRGNSPLHF TGTGCCTGGAGTAGGTCCAGAGGGAATTCACCCCTCCACTTT
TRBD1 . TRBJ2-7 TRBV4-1 CASSQVGQSSYEQYF TGCGCCAGCAGCCAAGTGGGACAGAGCTCCTACGAGCAGTACTTC
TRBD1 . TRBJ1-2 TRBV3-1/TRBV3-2 CASSQVQGGYYGYTF TGTGCCAGCAGCCAAGTACAGGGGGGTTACTATGGCTACACCTTC
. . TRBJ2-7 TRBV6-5 CASSNTGSSYEQYF TGTGCCAGCAGCAATACAGGGAGCTCCTACGAGCAGTACTTC
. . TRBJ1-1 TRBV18 CASSPGQRTEAFF TGTGCCAGCTCACCCGGACAGCGCACTGAAGCTTTCTTT
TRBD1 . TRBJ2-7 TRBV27 CASSRSDRLSYEQYF TGTGCCAGCAGTCGTTCGGACAGGCTCTCCTACGAGCAGTACTTC
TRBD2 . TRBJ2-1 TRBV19 CASSRGLAGGQAEQFF TGTGCCAGTAGTAGGGGACTAGCGGGAGGGCAGGCTGAGCAGTTCTTC
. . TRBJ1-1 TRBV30 CAWSAEQGTEAFF TGTGCCTGGAGTGCCGAGCAGGGCACTGAAGCTTTCTTT
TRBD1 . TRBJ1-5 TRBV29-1 CSIRTGGNQPQHF TGCAGCATTCGGACAGGGGGCAATCAGCCCCAGCATTTT
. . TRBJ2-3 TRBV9 CASSPTSGASTDTQYF TGTGCCAGCAGCCCGACATCAGGGGCTAGCACAGATACGCAGTATTTT
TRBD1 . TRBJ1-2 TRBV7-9 CASSRDRDVYGYTF TGTGCCAGCAGTCGGGACAGGGATGTTTATGGCTACACCTTC
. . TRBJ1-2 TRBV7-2 CASSQRQDIDYGYTF TGTGCCAGCAGCCAGAGACAGGACATTGACTATGGCTACACCTTC
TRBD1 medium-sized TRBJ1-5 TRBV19 CATRDRENANQPQHF TGTGCCACCCGGGACAGGGAAAATGCCAATCAGCCCCAGCATTTT
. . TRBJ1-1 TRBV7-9 CASSSGQSEAFF TGTGCCAGCAGCTCTGGACAGAGTGAAGCTTTCTTT
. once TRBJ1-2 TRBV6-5 CASSVSKINYGYTF TGTGCCAGCAGCGTTTCTAAAATTAACTATGGCTACACCTTC
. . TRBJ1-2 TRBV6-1 CASSEGGGYTF TGTGCCAGCAGTGAAGGAGGTGGCTACACCTTC
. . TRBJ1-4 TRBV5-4 CASSTNPTTNEKLFF TGTGCCAGCAGCACTAACCCGACAACTAATGAAAAACTGTTTTTT
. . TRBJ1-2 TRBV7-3 CASSERRNQGGVYTF TGTGCCAGCAGCGAACGGCGGAACCAGGGTGGTGTCTACACCTTC
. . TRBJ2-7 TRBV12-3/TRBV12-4 CASSLQGPYEQYF TGTGCCAGCAGTTTACAGGGTCCCTACGAGCAGTACTTC
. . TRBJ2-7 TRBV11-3 CASSRQQGSYEQYF TGTGCCAGCAGCCGACAGCAGGGGAGCTACGAGCAGTACTTC
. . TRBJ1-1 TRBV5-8 CASSLDRIPEAFF TGTGCCAGCAGCCTAGACAGGATCCCTGAAGCTTTCTTT